This TCR beta chain is from a study of OX40 agonist ivuxolimab in advanced cancers. For the study at large: Three patients, one with hepatocellular carcinoma and two with cutaneous melanoma, responded partially. Study-wide findings and caveats: Expanded clones were, on average, more numerous in CD8+ T cells than in CD4+.

The V gene's germline CDR1 is SGDLS and CDR2 YYNGEE. Trimming at V came to 6 bases and at J to 9 bases, leaving 14 bases not matched to a gene. This CDR3 spans 17 amino acids. Notes on this clone: Its target is not known.

Individuals having autoimmune disease history or systemic immunosuppression were not enrolled. Profiling relied on immunoSEQ multiplex PCR, and the TCRdb table lists in-frame clones only, not all of them. The data show under 90,000 clones, with just under 95% seen just once and around 0.32% held by the top ten. The chain recombines TRBV9 with TRBJ2-1; TRBD2 agrees at 14 bases. Sequencing was performed on CD4+ or CD8+ T cells sorted from blood, taken in a trial of the OX40 agonist ivuxolimab. The sequence derives from an adult with an advanced solid tumor such as melanoma, head and neck, liver or kidney cancer. The CDR3 protein is CASTKLQTSGGAGEQFF. Written as DNA, the CDR3 is TGTGCCAGCACCAAACTCCAGACTAGCGGGGGGGCCGGTGAGCAGTTCTTC.